Listed below are T cell receptor beta chains from one sample, sequenced in a study of cytomegalovirus exposure and HLA in healthy donors. Libraries were prepared by immunoSEQ multiplex PCR; TCRdb keeps only in-frame clonotypes and omits some of them. This sample carries more than 90,000 clones, more than 70% of them seen once, and the ten largest clones take approximately 2%. Sequenced sample: PBMCs. The receptor source for this set is a man aged 18 to 35 in good health and CMV-seronegative. CDR3s include the opening cysteine and the closing phenylalanine or tryptophan. The D gene is left open where the match is weak. Clone size appears in some rows only: once, few, many, or a class for an expanded clone.

NA TRBJ2-1 NA TRBV7-8 17 TGTGCCAGCAGCTTAGAGCCGGGGAGAGGGACCTACAATGAGCAGTTCTTC CASSLEPGRGTYNEQFF
NA TRBJ2-3 NA TRBV4-1 12 TGCGCCAGCACTAGCGCCTCAGATACGCAGTATTTT CASTSASDTQYF
NA TRBJ2-7 TRBD1 TRBV6-5 15 TGTGCCAGCAGTCAATACTCGACAGGGGGGGGCGAGCAGTACTTC CASSQYSTGGGEQYF
NA TRBJ2-3 NA TRBV6-1 13 TGTGCCAGCAGCAGGGGAGGGACAGATACGCAGTATTTT CASSRGGTDTQYF
NA TRBJ1-1 NA TRBV2 14 TGTGCCAGCGCTGGGACACGAGGTTACACTGAAGCTTTCTTT CASAGTRGYTEAFF
once TRBJ2-7 TRBD1 TRBV19 14 TGTGCCAGTAGTATAGGGACAGGACTCTACGAGCAGTACTTC CASSIGTGLYEQYF
NA TRBJ2-2 TRBD1 TRBV30 13 TGTGCCTGGAGACAGGGGGCCACCGGGGAGCTGTTTTTT CAWRQGATGELFF
NA TRBJ2-3 NA TRBV5-1 15 TGCGCCAGCAGCCAGAGGCCGACTGAGACAGATACGCAGTATTTT CASSQRPTETDTQYF
NA TRBJ1-3 NA TRBV19 13 TGTGCCAGTGAGACTCTATCTGGAAACACCATATATTTT CASETLSGNTIYF
NA TRBJ2-1 NA TRBV7-2 14 TGTGCCAGCACAGTCTTCCCCTCCTACAATGAGCAGTTCTTC CASTVFPSYNEQFF
NA TRBJ2-1 TRBD1 TRBV7-8 13 TGTGCCAGCAGTGGGCGACAGGGCGATGAGCAGTTCTTC CASSGRQGDEQFF
NA TRBJ2-2 NA TRBV6-4 14 TGTGCCAGCAGGGCGTCTAGGGGCACCGGGGAGCTGTTTTTT CASRASRGTGELFF
NA TRBJ2-7 NA TRBV5-1 15 TGCGCCAGCAGCTTGGCCGTCGGCTCCCCGGGCGAGCAGTACTTC CASSLAVGSPGEQYF
NA TRBJ1-5 NA TRBV2 13 TGTGCCAGCCGGTATTTAGAAAATCAGCCCCAGCATTTT CASRYLENQPQHF
few TRBJ1-6 NA TRBV2 15 TGTGCCAGCAGTGAAACGGACAACTCCGCCTCACCCCTCCACTTT CASSETDNSASPLHF
NA TRBJ1-4 NA TRBV28 12 TGTGCCAGCAATAGAGATGATGAAAAACTGTTTTTT CASNRDDEKLFF
NA TRBJ1-6 TRBD1 TRBV28 16 TGTGCCAGCAGTTTATCTACGACAGGGTTCAATTCACCCCTCCACTTT CASSLSTTGFNSPLHF
NA TRBJ1-1 TRBD1 TRBV5-1 15 TGCGCCAGCAGCTTAATTCGGGACAGGGGGCGCCGAGCTTTCTTT CASSLIRDRGRRAFF
NA TRBJ2-7 NA TRBV28 16 TGTGCCAGCAGTTTATGCTACGTCCTAACTTGCTACGAGCAGTACTTC CASSLCYVLTCYEQYF
NA TRBJ2-7 NA TRBV9 13 TGTGCCAGCAGCGCCAGTTCAGATGTCGAGCAGTACTTC CASSASSDVEQYF
NA TRBJ1-1 NA TRBV9 15 TGTGCCAGCAGCGTAGGAGGAGGGATTGACGCTGAAGCTTTCTTT CASSVGGGIDAEAFF
NA TRBJ2-7 TRBD2 TRBV6-5 15 TGTGCCAGCAGTTACGGTGGCGCCGGGGGGTACGAGCAGTACTTC CASSYGGAGGYEQYF
few TRBJ1-5 NA TRBV6-5 14 TGTGCCAGCAGTTTACAGTATAGCAATCAGCCCCAGCATTTT CASSLQYSNQPQHF
NA TRBJ2-3 NA TRBV2 14 TGTGCCAGCAGCGTTGGGGCCGACACAGATACGCAGTATTTT CASSVGADTDTQYF
NA TRBJ2-7 NA TRBV28 14 TGTGCCAGCAGTTTATTTGTCTTATCCTACGAGCAGTACTTC CASSLFVLSYEQYF
NA TRBJ2-3 NA TRBV25-1 16 TGTGCCAGCAGTGAATTCGGGGGAGGACGCACAGATACGCAGTATTTT CASSEFGGGRTDTQYF
NA TRBJ2-1 NA TRBV9 14 TGTGCCAGCAGCGTAGAACAGTCCTACAATGAGCAGTTCTTC CASSVEQSYNEQFF
NA TRBJ2-6 TRBD2 TRBV14 18 TGTGCCAGCAGCCCGTGGGGGAGGGGCGGCGCTGGGGCCAACGTCCTGACTTTC CASSPWGRGGAGANVLTF
NA TRBJ2-5 TRBD1 TRBV10-3 18 TGTGCCATCAGTGACCCCGACCCTGGGACAGGGGGCTGGGAGACCCAGTACTTC CAISDPDPGTGGWETQYF
NA TRBJ2-3 NA TRBV15 19 TGTGCCACCAGCGGAGGACAGGGTGGCTCTAGCGGGTCCACAGATACGCAGTATTTT CATSGGQGGSSGSTDTQYF
NA TRBJ1-1 TRBD1 TRBV6-5 14 TGTGCCAGCAGAATACAGGGGGGCAACACTGAAGCTTTCTTT CASRIQGGNTEAFF
NA TRBJ2-1 TRBD1 TRBV18 15 TGTGCCAGCTCCAACCGGGACAGCTACTACAATGAGCAGTTCTTC CASSNRDSYYNEQFF
NA TRBJ1-5 NA TRBV7-9 15 TGTGCCAGCAGCTTAGGAGGGTACAGCAATCAGCCCCAGCATTTT CASSLGGYSNQPQHF
NA TRBJ2-7 NA TRBV6-1 12 TGTGCCAGCAGACAGATATCCTACGAGCAGTACTTC CASRQISYEQYF
NA TRBJ2-7 TRBD1 TRBV6-5 15 TGTGCCAGCACTCCGTCCCCGGGACAGTCCTACGAGCAGTACTTC CASTPSPGQSYEQYF
NA TRBJ1-4 TRBD1 TRBV25-1 15 TGTGCCAGCAGTGAAGGACAGGGGGGTAGGGAAAAACTGTTTTTT CASSEGQGGREKLFF
NA TRBJ2-3 NA TRBV2 13 TGTGCCAGCAGTGAACCTTTCACAGATACGCAGTATTTT CASSEPFTDTQYF
NA TRBJ2-1 TRBD2 TRBV5-1 15 TGCGCCAGCAGCTTGCTGGCGGGGGACTACAATGAGCAGTTCTTC CASSLLAGDYNEQFF
once TRBJ2-5 TRBD1 TRBV11-3 14 TGTGCCAGCAGCCCGGGGACAGGGGAAGAGACCCAGTACTTC CASSPGTGEETQYF
NA TRBJ2-7 TRBD1 TRBV28 16 TGTGCCAGCAGTTTACCGACGGGACAGGGGGCTTACGAGCAGTACTTC CASSLPTGQGAYEQYF
NA TRBJ2-3 TRBD2 TRBV5-1 22 TGCGCCAGCAGCTTGGGGTTTGGAGCGGGAGACCTTATGGCCCTTGGCACAGATACGCAGTATTTT CASSLGFGAGDLMALGTDTQYF
NA TRBJ2-7 NA TRBV5-1 14 TGCGCCAGCAGCTTCGTGGACAGTCCCTACGAGCAGTACTTC CASSFVDSPYEQYF
NA TRBJ2-7 NA TRBV6-5 16 TGTGCCAGCAGTTACGCCAGGGGGGTCCCCAGATACGAGCAGTACTTC CASSYARGVPRYEQYF